The 24 T cell receptor beta chains reported below all come from one sample, sequenced in a study of vaccination and CD4 T cells after COVID-19. Sequencing of DNA taken from cultured CD4+ T cells relied on the Oncomine TCR Beta short-read assay. A single record per CDR3 protein comes from TCRdb applying MiXCR to the PCR reads. Of roughly 15,000 distinct CDR3 sequences listed, approximately 47% were seen once; the top ten hold roughly 20%. Their cognate antigens are unknown. Treatment here: approximately nine-day PBMC culture with coronavirus spike peptide pools or control peptides (ViraFEST assay). The material sequenced was CD4+ T cells from blood, cultured in vitro, taken before SARS-CoV-2 vaccination. The origin of the receptors is a human donor who received a COVID-19 vaccine.

The V gene is TRBV5-1, the J gene TRBJ2-3; TRBD2 matches 14 bases. CDR3 length: 16 residues. Per germline, CDR1 SGHRS and CDR2 YFSETQ. Germline trimming cut 8 bases from V and 6 bases from J; bases unmatched to any gene: 11. The CDR3 DNA follows: TGCGCCAGTCACCGAGGGACTAGCGGGGGTAGTGATACGCAGTATTTT. Translation gives CASHRGTSGGSDTQYF. Variable domain in full (rest from reference TRBV5-1 and TRBJ2-3): KAGVTQTPRYLIKTRGQQVTLSCSPISGHRSVSWYQQTPGQGLQFLFEYFSETQRNKGNFPGRFSGRQFSNSRSEMNVSTLELGDSALYLCASHRGTSGGSDTQYFGPGTRLTVL.

In its sample, this clonotype was seen a few times. The chain recombines TRBV20-1 with TRBJ1-5; no reliable D call. Deletions cut 1 base from V and 6 bases from J, with 7 bases between. Looked up from germline, CDR1 is DFQATT and CDR2 is SNEGSKA (reference sequence). This CDR3 is built from 12 residues. CDR3 in DNA: TGCAGTGCTAGAGGTTATTTTCAGCCCCAGCATTTT. Protein sequence: CSARGYFQPQHF.

This clonotype has just a few counts. The chain joins TRBV18 to TRBJ1-6, with a tentative D call TRBD1 (6 bases). V shed 2 bases and J shed 2 bases, with 10 bases lying between them. CDR3 length equals 16 residues. Germline loops: CDR1 KGHSH, CDR2 LQKENI. The CDR3 DNA reads as TGTGCCAGCTCACCAAGGGGGATCGCCTATAATTCACCCCTCCACTTT. Its translation: CASSPRGIAYNSPLHF.

This clonotype was observed a single time. This rearrangement joins TRBV6-2 or TRBV6-3 to TRBJ1-1; D remains unclear. V was trimmed by 6 bases and J by 1 base, leaving 18 bases between them. Germline loops: CDR1 MNHEY, CDR2 SVGEGT. This CDR3 is built from 16 residues. DNA for the CDR3: TGTGCCAGCAGCAACGAGGATTTCTGGGGGAACACTGAAGCTTTCTTT. This translates into CASSNEDFWGNTEAFF.

V gene TRBV7-3 combines with J gene TRBJ2-2; D is ambiguous. CDR1 is SGHTA, CDR2 FQGTGA, per germline. The germline V and J ends were trimmed by 1 base and 12 bases, with 9 bases remaining between them. The CDR3 consists of 12 residues. CDR3 nucleotide sequence: TGTGCCAGCAGCTTAAACCGAGGAAAGCTGTTTTTT. Translation gives CASSLNRGKLFF.

This clonotype has a handful of counts. This rearrangement joins TRBV30 to TRBJ2-5; TRBD2 is a possible D gene (5 bases). Germline values: CDR1 GTSNPN, CDR2 SVGIG (reference sequence). The V end lost 2 bases, the J end lost 5 bases, and 15 bases lay between the germline ends. This CDR3 is built from 14 residues. Written as DNA, the CDR3 is TGTGCCTGGAGTTTTCCGGCGGGTGGGGAGACCCAGTACTTC. This codes for CAWSFPAGGETQYF.

This sequence joins TRBV11-3 and TRBJ2-3; D unclear. CDR1 and CDR2 (germline): SGHNT, YENEEA. Trimming pared 1 base from V and 2 bases from J, leaving 16 bases between. The CDR3 covers 17 residues. The CDR3 region has the DNA TGTGCCAGCAGCTTAGTCTTCGGGCTAGGTGTCACAGATACGCAGTATTTT. Translation gives CASSLVFGLGVTDTQYF.

The chain links TRBV6-1 to TRBJ2-7; 7 bases are a match to TRBD1. CDR3 length equals 15 residues. CDR1 and CDR2 (germline): MNHNS, SASEGT. J was trimmed by 2 bases and V by 6 bases; bases with no gene match: 10. The chain's CDR3 is CASSRTGTEAYEQYF. The CDR3 coding sequence is TGTGCCAGCAGCCGTACCGGGACAGAGGCCTACGAGCAGTACTTC.

The chain combines TRBV5-3 with TRBJ2-3; 9 nucleotides match TRBD2. TRBV5-3 qualifies as an ORF whose function is uncertain. This CDR3 comprises 15 residues. J was trimmed by 2 bases and V by 4 bases; bases with no gene match: 5. CDR3 protein: CARSQASGDTDTQYF. In DNA form, the CDR3 reads TGTGCCAGAAGCCAAGCTAGCGGGGACACAGATACGCAGTATTTT.

V usage is TRBV7-6 and J usage is TRBJ2-3, with TRBD2 identical over 8 bases. There are 16 residues in the CDR3. CDR1 is SGHVS and CDR2 is FNYEAQ in the germline V gene. V shed 5 bases, J shed 1 base, and the junction held 8 bases outside the gene matches. The chain's CDR3 is CASSPSRGAGTDTQYF. DNA for the CDR3: TGTGCCAGCAGCCCGTCGCGGGGGGCCGGCACAGATACGCAGTATTTT.

This clonotype was seen more than once but under ten times. The chain employs TRBV15 and TRBJ1-2; D ambiguous. V was pared by 0 bases and J by 7 bases, with 12 bases between. Germline CDR1 reads LNHNV; CDR2 reads YYDKDF (reference sequence). The CDR3 is 14 residues long. CDR3 protein: CATSRDKGSSGYTF. CDR3 bases: TGTGCCACCAGCAGAGATAAAGGCTCAAGTGGCTACACCTTC.

This chain joins TRBV6-1 and TRBJ1-6; D might be TRBD1 (5 bases). Germline V lookup: CDR1 MNHNS, CDR2 SASEGT. V lost 6 bases and J lost 10, with 16 bases in between. This CDR3 has 14 residues. This CDR3 reads CASRSGRRQSPLHF. The CDR3 DNA follows: TGTGCCAGCAGGTCAGGTCGAAGACAGTCACCCCTCCACTTT.

V gene TRBV2 combines with J gene TRBJ1-1, with 7 bases aligning to TRBD1. CDR3 length: 14 amino acids. Germline CDR1 and CDR2: SNHLY and FYNNEI. Trimming at V came to 8 bases and at J to 1 base, leaving 7 bases not matched to a gene. The CDR3 nucleotides are TGTGCCAGCGTCCGACGGACAGGGAACACTGAAGCTTTCTTT. As protein: CASVRRTGNTEAFF.

This chain uses TRBV19 with TRBJ1-1, with a possible D match to TRBD1 (6 bases). From germline, CDR1 is LNHDA and CDR2 SQIVND (reference sequence). With 1 base removed from V and 4 bases from J, the gap between germline ends came to 13 bases. The CDR3 loop spans 15 amino acids. CDR3 coding DNA: TGTGCCAGTAGTATAGGGAGGGGGGCGGCCACTGAAGCTTTCTTT. The encoded protein is CASSIGRGAATEAFF.

The V and J genes are TRBV24-1 and TRBJ1-5, with TRBD1 as a possible D gene (6 bases). Between the trimmed V and J ends, which lost 3 bases and 9 bases, there was a span of 14 bases. Germline CDR1 and CDR2: KGHDR and SFDVKD. This CDR3 comprises 14 residues. In DNA form, the CDR3 reads TGTGCCACCAGTGATAACACAGGGATCTCGCCCCAGCATTTT. It specifies CATSDNTGISPQHF.

The CDR3 DNA sequence: TGTGCCAGTAGGGGAAACAGGGGACTTAGCAATCAGCCCCAGCATTTT. Translating gives CASRGNRGLSNQPQHF. V is TRBV19 and J is TRBJ1-5; 7 bases match TRBD1. The trim removed 6 bases at V and 0 bases at J, leaving 8 bases unmatched. Germline CDR1 LNHDA, CDR2 SQIVND (reference sequence). This CDR3 comprises 16 residues.

This clonotype was seen only a few times. The chain uses TRBV6-1 and TRBJ1-5, with 12 bases lining up with TRBD1. Germline lookup yields CDR1 MNHNS and CDR2 SASEGT. V lost 4 bases and J lost 0; bases outside the gene matches: 16. This CDR3 contains 21 residues. CDR3 bases: TGTGCCAGCAGTGGACGGAAGCTGGGGACAGGGGGCCCAGATAGCAATCAGCCCCAGCATTTT. Translated, it gives CASSGRKLGTGGPDSNQPQHF.

The rearrangement links TRBV6-1 to TRBJ2-1, with D maybe TRBD2 (5 bases). This CDR3 region has 11 residues. V dropped 6 bases and J dropped 15 bases, with 15 bases sitting between them. Looked up from germline, CDR1 is MNHNS and CDR2 is SASEGT. The CDR3 DNA follows: TGTGCCAGCAGCCTCGAGGGTACGTTGTTCTTC. Amino acid sequence: CASSLEGTLFF.

This clonotype was seen only once. One end of the junction fails to match germline, which may point to a read error. This chain links TRBV19 with TRBJ1-2; possibly TRBD1 for D (5 bases). Germline lookup yields CDR1 LNHDA and CDR2 SQIVND (reference sequence). The CDR3 loop spans 14 amino acids. CDR3 in DNA: TGTACCAGTAGTATAGGGGTCGTTAACTATGGCTACACCTTC. It specifies CTSSIGVVNYGYTF.

The chain employs TRBV12-5 and TRBJ2-7, with 8 bases identical to TRBD2. The germline V gene encodes CDR1 LGHNT and CDR2 FRNRAP. V shed 5 bases and J 3 bases; nucleotides not matched to a gene: 12. This CDR3 is 16 amino acids long. The CDR3 here is CASGDLSGDKFYEQYF. The CDR3 nucleotides are TGTGCTAGTGGTGATCTTAGCGGGGACAAGTTCTACGAGCAGTACTTC. The full variable domain, rest sourced from reference TRBV12-5 and TRBJ2-7, is DARVTQTPRHKVTEMGQEVTMRCQPILGHNTVFWYRQTMMQGLELLAYFRNRAPLDDSGMPKDRFSAEMPDATLATLKIQPSEPRDSAVYFCASGDLSGDKFYEQYFGPGTRLTVT.

This clonotype was counted between two and nine times. The genes are TRBV6-1 and TRBJ1-2; D perhaps matches TRBD1 (5 bases). Germline lookup yields CDR1 MNHNS and CDR2 SASEGT. Trimming shortened V by 5 bases and J by 3 bases, and 10 bases separated the two germline ends. The CDR3 spans 13 residues. In DNA form, the CDR3 reads TGTGCCAGCAGTCCGACAGAGGACTATGGCTACACCTTC. As protein: CASSPTEDYGYTF.

The J gene is TRBJ2-7, the V gene TRBV12-3 or TRBV12-4; D call uncertain. The ends were cut back, 7 bases at V and 1 base at J, with 17 bases in the middle. CDR3 length: 15 amino acids. CDR3 region: CASTTDPQISYEQYF. The CDR3 DNA is TGTGCCAGCACCACAGATCCCCAGATATCCTACGAGCAGTACTTC.

This chain links TRBV30 with TRBJ1-2; D remains ambiguous. The germline CDR1 and CDR2 sequences are GTSNPN and SVGIG (reference sequence). The CDR3 is 11 amino acids. V was cut by 4 bases and J by 4 bases, with 7 bases left in between. CDR3 sequence reads: CAWTDFYGYTF. Written as DNA, the CDR3 is TGTGCCTGGACTGACTTCTATGGCTACACCTTC.

The chain links TRBV5-1 to TRBJ1-1; TRBD1 aligns across 7 bases. The J segment lost 0 bases and the V segment lost 5 bases, leaving 10 bases of the junction unmatched. CDR3 length: 16 amino acids. In germline, CDR1 is SGHRS, CDR2 YFSETQ. The CDR3 loop reads CASRFEGQLMNTEAFF. CDR3 in DNA: TGCGCCAGCAGATTTGAGGGACAGCTAATGAACACTGAAGCTTTCTTT.